The clone carrying this T cell receptor (beta chain) was seen a few times. Antigen: not known. This CDR3 is built from 12 residues. V was pared by 4 bases and J by 10 bases, with 12 bases between. Germline values: CDR1 MNHNS, CDR2 SASEGT. This record comes from a study of beta chain features in type 1 diabetes. Across the whole study: Age, gender and cell yields were alike across patients and healthy donors. Findings and limits, study-wide: Within the patient group, naive, central memory and Treg TCRB repertoires appeared more similar to each other than within healthy donors.

The sequenced template was cDNA made from the entire isolated RNA. Using immunoSEQ multiplex PCR, the repertoire was profiled, and TCRdb retains in-frame clones only, with some absent. Of hundreds of thousands of clones in the sample, roughly 15% were seen once. One heparinised draw of blood, averaging roughly 110 mL, came from each donor. The sequence was collected from a woman younger than 35 in good health. The chain joins TRBV6-1 to TRBJ2-3; D is perhaps TRBD1 or TRBD2 (6 bases each). What was sequenced was naive CD4+ T cells from blood. The CDR3 spells CASSVQGRSQYF. CDR3 bases: TGTGCCAGCAGTGTTCAGGGGAGGTCGCAGTATTTT.